A selection of T cell receptor beta chains follows, all from one sample in a study of OX40 agonist ivuxolimab in advanced cancers. This table comes from immunoSEQ multiplex PCR, and its TCRdb copy is limited to in-frame clones, with some not included. The sample yields 50,000 to 70,000 clones, less than 95% seen once. Material: CD4+ or CD8+ T cells sorted from blood, obtained in a trial of the OX40 agonist ivuxolimab. The receptors stem from an adult with an advanced solid tumor such as melanoma, head and neck, liver or kidney cancer. Both conserved end residues are part of each CDR3. The D gene is left open where the match is weak. Size values are once, few and many counts, or a class for expanded clones, and some rows have none.

D gene: TRBD1
clone size: once
CDR3 length: 17
V gene: TRBV19
J gene: TRBJ2-6
CDR3 protein: CASSLGQGASGANVLTF
CDR3 DNA: TGTGCCAGTAGCCTGGGACAGGGGGCGTCAGGGGCCAACGTCCTGACTTTC

D gene: NA
clone size: NA
CDR3 length: 16
V gene: TRBV4-1
J gene: TRBJ1-4
CDR3 protein: CASSHPVEGSKEKLFF
CDR3 DNA: TGCGCCAGCAGCCATCCGGTTGAAGGGTCGAAAGAAAAACTGTTTTTT

D gene: NA
clone size: NA
CDR3 length: 15
V gene: TRBV7-6
J gene: TRBJ1-4
CDR3 protein: CASSLGTMGGEKLFF
CDR3 DNA: TGTGCCAGCAGCTTGGGGACAATGGGAGGTGAAAAACTGTTTTTT

D gene: TRBD1
clone size: NA
CDR3 length: 14
V gene: TRBV6-5
J gene: TRBJ2-2
CDR3 protein: CASSYGTGGGELFF
CDR3 DNA: TGTGCCAGCAGTTACGGGACAGGGGGTGGGGAGCTGTTTTTT

D gene: NA
clone size: once
CDR3 length: 14
V gene: TRBV11-3
J gene: TRBJ2-2
CDR3 protein: CASSTIQITGELFF
CDR3 DNA: TGTGCCAGCAGCACGATCCAGATCACCGGGGAGCTGTTTTTT

D gene: NA
clone size: NA
CDR3 length: 15
V gene: TRBV11-2
J gene: TRBJ1-2
CDR3 protein: CASSFGDTKHYGYTF
CDR3 DNA: TGTGCCAGCAGCTTCGGGGACACGAAACACTATGGCTACACCTTC

D gene: NA
clone size: once
CDR3 length: 15
V gene: TRBV11-3
J gene: TRBJ1-3
CDR3 protein: CASSPRVTSGNTIYF
CDR3 DNA: TGTGCCAGCAGCCCCCGGGTGACCTCTGGAAACACCATATATTTT

D gene: NA
clone size: few
CDR3 length: 15
V gene: TRBV5-1
J gene: TRBJ2-3
CDR3 protein: CASSLAMGSTDTQYF
CDR3 DNA: TGCGCCAGCAGCTTGGCCATGGGTAGCACAGATACGCAGTATTTT

D gene: NA
clone size: NA
CDR3 length: 15
V gene: TRBV11-3
J gene: TRBJ2-1
CDR3 protein: CASSLSGTEYNEQFF
CDR3 DNA: TGTGCCAGCAGCTTGTCAGGGACCGAATACAATGAGCAGTTCTTC

D gene: NA
clone size: NA
CDR3 length: 14
V gene: TRBV7-6
J gene: TRBJ1-1
CDR3 protein: CASSLGGRVGEAFF
CDR3 DNA: TGTGCCAGCAGCTTAGGTGGAAGGGTGGGTGAAGCTTTCTTT

D gene: TRBD1
clone size: NA
CDR3 length: 15
V gene: TRBV27
J gene: TRBJ2-7
CDR3 protein: CASSLGQGLAYEQYF
CDR3 DNA: TGTGCCAGCAGTCTCGGACAGGGCCTAGCCTACGAGCAGTACTTC

D gene: NA
clone size: NA
CDR3 length: 14
V gene: TRBV2
J gene: TRBJ1-4
CDR3 protein: CASSVHSENEKLFF
CDR3 DNA: TGTGCCAGCAGTGTTCACAGTGAGAATGAAAAACTGTTTTTT

D gene: NA
clone size: NA
CDR3 length: 15
V gene: TRBV9
J gene: TRBJ2-1
CDR3 protein: CASSRRGDGYNEQFF
CDR3 DNA: TGTGCCAGCTCCCGCCGGGGTGATGGGTACAATGAGCAGTTCTTC

D gene: TRBD2
clone size: NA
CDR3 length: 16
V gene: TRBV19
J gene: TRBJ2-3
CDR3 protein: CASSPRTSGSKDTQYF
CDR3 DNA: TGTGCCAGTAGTCCCCGGACTAGCGGGAGTAAAGATACGCAGTATTTT

D gene: NA
clone size: NA
CDR3 length: 12
V gene: TRBV6-1
J gene: TRBJ2-1
CDR3 protein: CASSELGNEQFF
CDR3 DNA: TGTGCCAGCAGTGAATTAGGAAATGAGCAGTTCTTC

D gene: TRBD1
clone size: few
CDR3 length: 16
V gene: TRBV5-6
J gene: TRBJ1-5
CDR3 protein: CASSAWTGGNNQPQHF
CDR3 DNA: TGTGCCAGCAGCGCCTGGACAGGGGGGAACAATCAGCCCCAGCATTTT

D gene: NA
clone size: NA
CDR3 length: 13
V gene: TRBV15
J gene: TRBJ1-1
CDR3 protein: CATSGSLNTEAFF
CDR3 DNA: TGTGCCACCAGCGGTTCGCTGAACACTGAAGCTTTCTTT

D gene: TRBD1
clone size: once
CDR3 length: 13
V gene: TRBV6-5
J gene: TRBJ2-7
CDR3 protein: CASSYGTDYEQYF
CDR3 DNA: TGTGCCAGCAGTTACGGGACAGACTACGAGCAGTACTTC

D gene: NA
clone size: NA
CDR3 length: 15
V gene: TRBV5-1
J gene: TRBJ1-3
CDR3 protein: CASSLAGDEGNTIYF
CDR3 DNA: TGCGCCAGCAGCTTGGCAGGGGATGAGGGAAACACCATATATTTT

D gene: NA
clone size: NA
CDR3 length: 15
V gene: TRBV5-1
J gene: TRBJ2-3
CDR3 protein: CASSSVGQSTDTQYF
CDR3 DNA: TGCGCCAGCAGCTCAGTGGGCCAGAGCACAGATACGCAGTATTTT

D gene: TRBD1
clone size: NA
CDR3 length: 15
V gene: TRBV18
J gene: TRBJ2-7
CDR3 protein: CASSPRGPGAYEQYF
CDR3 DNA: TGTGCCAGCTCACCTAGGGGGCCAGGGGCCTACGAGCAGTACTTC

D gene: NA
clone size: NA
CDR3 length: 14
V gene: TRBV7-9
J gene: TRBJ2-2
CDR3 protein: CASSFQQNTGELFF
CDR3 DNA: TGTGCCAGCAGCTTTCAGCAAAACACCGGGGAGCTGTTTTTT

D gene: NA
clone size: NA
CDR3 length: 15
V gene: TRBV7-2
J gene: TRBJ2-1
CDR3 protein: CASSPRPSSYNEQFF
CDR3 DNA: TGTGCCAGCAGCCCACGACCGAGTTCCTACAATGAGCAGTTCTTC

D gene: TRBD1
clone size: NA
CDR3 length: 15
V gene: TRBV19
J gene: TRBJ1-3
CDR3 protein: CASRPGQGSGNTIYF
CDR3 DNA: TGTGCCAGTAGGCCGGGACAGGGGTCTGGAAACACCATATATTTT

D gene: NA
clone size: NA
CDR3 length: 12
V gene: TRBV29-1
J gene: TRBJ2-1
CDR3 protein: CSAQPGLGSEFF
CDR3 DNA: TGCAGCGCTCAACCGGGACTCGGATCGGAGTTCTTC

D gene: NA
clone size: NA
CDR3 length: 14
V gene: TRBV2
J gene: TRBJ2-1
CDR3 protein: CASDKTGSYNEQFF
CDR3 DNA: TGTGCCAGCGATAAAACGGGCTCCTACAATGAGCAGTTCTTC

D gene: NA
clone size: few
CDR3 length: 15
V gene: TRBV28
J gene: TRBJ1-1
CDR3 protein: CASSPTGRARGEAFF
CDR3 DNA: TGTGCCAGCAGTCCTACTGGGAGGGCTAGGGGTGAAGCTTTCTTT

D gene: NA
clone size: NA
CDR3 length: 16
V gene: TRBV19
J gene: TRBJ2-2
CDR3 protein: CASSIDVDGNTGELFF
CDR3 DNA: TGTGCCAGTAGTATAGACGTCGACGGTAACACCGGGGAGCTGTTTTTT

D gene: NA
clone size: few
CDR3 length: 13
V gene: TRBV10-1
J gene: TRBJ1-1
CDR3 protein: CASSSSGVTEAFF
CDR3 DNA: TGCGCCAGCAGTTCGAGCGGGGTCACTGAAGCTTTCTTT

D gene: NA
clone size: NA
CDR3 length: 15
V gene: TRBV7-6
J gene: TRBJ1-1
CDR3 protein: CASSALRAANTEAFF
CDR3 DNA: TGTGCCAGCAGCGCGCTTCGGGCGGCGAACACTGAAGCTTTCTTT

D gene: NA
clone size: NA
CDR3 length: 13
V gene: TRBV18
J gene: TRBJ2-7
CDR3 protein: CASSTYSSYEQYF
CDR3 DNA: TGTGCCAGCTCAACCTACAGCTCCTACGAGCAGTACTTC

D gene: TRBD2
clone size: NA
CDR3 length: 17
V gene: TRBV7-6
J gene: TRBJ2-1
CDR3 protein: CASSSTSGHSSYNEQFF
CDR3 DNA: TGTGCCAGCAGCTCTACTAGCGGCCATAGCTCCTACAATGAGCAGTTCTTC

D gene: NA
clone size: NA
CDR3 length: 15
V gene: TRBV27
J gene: TRBJ2-5
CDR3 protein: CASSSTGTQQETQYF
CDR3 DNA: TGTGCCAGCAGTTCAACCGGGACACAACAAGAGACCCAGTACTTC

D gene: NA
clone size: NA
CDR3 length: 17
V gene: TRBV11-2
J gene: TRBJ1-2
CDR3 protein: CASSFIQRQQNFYGYTF
CDR3 DNA: TGTGCCAGCAGCTTTATCCAACGACAGCAGAATTTCTATGGCTACACCTTC

D gene: NA
clone size: once
CDR3 length: 12
V gene: TRBV19
J gene: TRBJ1-5
CDR3 protein: CASRRRNQPQHF
CDR3 DNA: TGTGCCAGTAGACGACGCAATCAGCCCCAGCATTTT

D gene: TRBD1
clone size: NA
CDR3 length: 13
V gene: TRBV5-6
J gene: TRBJ2-7
CDR3 protein: CASSSGQGDEQYF
CDR3 DNA: TGTGCCAGCAGCTCTGGACAGGGGGACGAGCAGTACTTC

D gene: NA
clone size: NA
CDR3 length: 15
V gene: TRBV5-1
J gene: TRBJ2-2
CDR3 protein: CASSLRQSGTGELFF
CDR3 DNA: TGCGCCAGCAGCTTGAGACAGAGTGGCACCGGGGAGCTGTTTTTT

D gene: TRBD1
clone size: NA
CDR3 length: 15
V gene: TRBV28
J gene: TRBJ2-1
CDR3 protein: CASSPPGTAYNEQFF
CDR3 DNA: TGTGCCAGCAGTCCCCCCGGGACAGCCTACAATGAGCAGTTCTTC

D gene: NA
clone size: NA
CDR3 length: 14
V gene: TRBV28
J gene: TRBJ2-3
CDR3 protein: CAAGLVSSTDTQYF
CDR3 DNA: TGTGCCGCTGGACTTGTTTCTAGCACAGATACGCAGTATTTT

D gene: NA
clone size: NA
CDR3 length: 15
V gene: TRBV27
J gene: TRBJ1-5
CDR3 protein: CASSLYVDGNQPQHF
CDR3 DNA: TGTGCCAGCAGTTTATATGTCGACGGCAATCAGCCCCAGCATTTT

D gene: NA
clone size: NA
CDR3 length: 12
V gene: TRBV19
J gene: TRBJ1-2
CDR3 protein: CASSIGYHGYTF
CDR3 DNA: TGTGCCAGTAGTATTGGCTATCATGGCTACACCTTC

D gene: TRBD2
clone size: NA
CDR3 length: 17
V gene: TRBV27
J gene: TRBJ2-7
CDR3 protein: CASSLITMAGESYEQYF
CDR3 DNA: TGTGCCAGCAGTTTAATCACAATGGCGGGGGAGTCCTACGAGCAGTACTTC

D gene: NA
clone size: NA
CDR3 length: 14
V gene: TRBV7-2
J gene: TRBJ2-5
CDR3 protein: CASSLRLGGETQYF
CDR3 DNA: TGTGCCAGCAGCTTAAGACTAGGCGGGGAGACCCAGTACTTC

D gene: TRBD2
clone size: NA
CDR3 length: 17
V gene: TRBV5-1
J gene: TRBJ2-7
CDR3 protein: CASSYGTSGTITYEQYF
CDR3 DNA: TGCGCCAGCAGCTACGGGACTAGCGGGACGATAACCTACGAGCAGTACTTC

D gene: NA
clone size: NA
CDR3 length: 15
V gene: TRBV7-9
J gene: TRBJ1-1
CDR3 protein: CASTSQGSVKTEAFF
CDR3 DNA: TGTGCCAGCACCTCCCAAGGTTCGGTTAAGACTGAAGCTTTCTTT

D gene: NA
clone size: NA
CDR3 length: 11
V gene: TRBV7-9
J gene: TRBJ2-1
CDR3 protein: CASETNNEQFF
CDR3 DNA: TGTGCCAGCGAAACTAACAATGAGCAGTTCTTC

D gene: NA
clone size: few
CDR3 length: 13
V gene: TRBV18
J gene: TRBJ2-7
CDR3 protein: CASSLLETNEQYF
CDR3 DNA: TGTGCCAGCTCACTCTTGGAGACCAACGAGCAGTACTTC

D gene: TRBD1
clone size: NA
CDR3 length: 12
V gene: TRBV29-1
J gene: TRBJ2-7
CDR3 protein: CSAGQGSYEQYF
CDR3 DNA: TGCAGCGCTGGACAGGGGTCCTACGAGCAGTACTTC

D gene: TRBD1
clone size: NA
CDR3 length: 14
V gene: TRBV2
J gene: TRBJ1-2
CDR3 protein: CASRIATGGHGYTF
CDR3 DNA: TGTGCCAGCAGAATTGCGACAGGGGGCCATGGCTACACCTTC

D gene: NA
clone size: NA
CDR3 length: 16
V gene: TRBV7-2
J gene: TRBJ1-1
CDR3 protein: CASSLGSFGRNTEAFF
CDR3 DNA: TGTGCCAGCAGCTTAGGGTCATTCGGACGTAACACTGAAGCTTTCTTT

D gene: NA
clone size: NA
CDR3 length: 14
V gene: TRBV5-6
J gene: TRBJ1-1
CDR3 protein: CASSPGGLGTEAFF
CDR3 DNA: TGTGCCAGCAGCCCCGGTGGGCTGGGCACTGAAGCTTTCTTT

D gene: NA
clone size: NA
CDR3 length: 15
V gene: TRBV6-5
J gene: TRBJ1-1
CDR3 protein: CASSYVRGMNTEAFF
CDR3 DNA: TGTGCCAGCAGTTATGTCCGGGGCATGAACACTGAAGCTTTCTTT

D gene: TRBD1
clone size: NA
CDR3 length: 15
V gene: TRBV27
J gene: TRBJ2-7
CDR3 protein: CASSSTGTGGYEQYF
CDR3 DNA: TGTGCCAGCAGTTCCACCGGGACAGGGGGCTACGAGCAGTACTTC